Below are 22 T cell receptor beta chains sequenced from a single sample in a study of patients and donors after allogeneic stem cell transplantation. TCRdb re-derived calls from the RT-PCR reads in MiXCR, one entry per CDR3 protein. This sample has about 160,000 distinct CDR3 sequences, with 30% to 45% found just once. Sequenced sample: blood, either unsorted or a sorted T cell fraction (not recorded which). The receptor source for this set is a human donor who was either an allogeneic HSCT recipient or a stem cell or donor lymphocyte infusion donor (not recorded which). It is not recorded whose cells these are; they may come from a transplant donor.

V gene TRBV7-9 combines with J gene TRBJ1-2; the match to TRBD1 covers 7 bases. V shed 6 bases and J 3 bases; nucleotides not matched to a gene: 4. The CDR3 length is 13 residues. Germline V gene sequence: CDR1 SEHNR, CDR2 FQNEAQ (reference sequence). CDR3: CASRTGSDYGYTF. CDR3 coding DNA: TGTGCCAGCAGGACAGGGAGCGACTATGGCTACACCTTC.

The chain employs TRBV20-1 and TRBJ1-2, with D perhaps matching TRBD1 (5 bases). CDR1 is DFQATT and CDR2 is SNEGSKA in the germline V gene (reference sequence). This CDR3 spans 10 amino acids. The germline V and J ends were trimmed by 6 bases and 14 bases, with 16 bases remaining between them. Written as DNA, the CDR3 is TGCAGTGCAAACAGGCTTCGCTTAACCTTC. It is translated as CSANRLRLTF.

CDR3 DNA sequence: TGTGCCAGCAGTCGCATAAGGGCGGGCGGTGGCACAGATACGCAGTATTTT. It is translated as CASSRIRAGGGTDTQYF. The chain has TRBV6-2 or TRBV6-3 and TRBJ2-3; possibly TRBD2 for D (5 bases). The germline V and J ends were trimmed by 5 bases and 1 base, with 19 bases remaining between them. The germline V gene has CDR1 MNHEY and CDR2 SVGEGT. The CDR3 is 17 amino acids.

J is TRBJ2-5 and V is TRBV4-3, with D perhaps matching TRBD2 (6 bases). V lost 1 base and J 1 base, leaving 7 bases between the germline ends. The CDR3 loop spans 14 amino acids. Germline V gene sequence: CDR1 LGHNA, CDR2 YSLEER. CDR3 coding DNA: TGCGCCAGCAGCCAAGGGGGGGTCCAAGAGACCCAGTACTTC. Amino acids: CASSQGGVQETQYF.

CDR3 bases: TGTGCCAGCAGCCGGGACAAGGGGACAGATACGCAGTATTTT. Protein: CASSRDKGTDTQYF. The chain is built from TRBV12-3 or TRBV12-4 and TRBJ2-3; tentatively, D is TRBD1 (6 bases). The V and J ends lost 6 bases and 3 bases respectively, with 13 bases between them. The CDR3 is made up of 14 amino acids.

The rearrangement links TRBV9 to TRBJ2-2, with D unresolved. This CDR3 has 13 amino acids. Germline V CDR1 and CDR2: SGDLS, YYNGEE. The ends were cut back, 1 base at V and 6 bases at J, with 7 bases in the middle. CDR3 residues: CASSVYEAGELFF. Written as DNA, the CDR3 is TGTGCCAGCAGCGTATATGAGGCCGGGGAGCTGTTTTTT.

This clonotype was detected a few times. The chain combines TRBV7-3 with TRBJ1-1; possibly TRBD1 for D (5 bases). This CDR3 is 14 amino acids long. CDR1 is SGHTA, CDR2 FQGTGA, per germline. Trimming removed 5 bases at V and 1 base at J, with 11 bases between. The CDR3 here is CASSGGTGNTEAFF. CDR3 in DNA: TGTGCCAGCAGCGGCGGGACGGGGAACACTGAAGCTTTCTTT.

The chain carries TRBV20-1 and TRBJ2-5; TRBD2 might be the D (6 bases). The germline V gene encodes CDR1 DFQATT and CDR2 SNEGSKA (reference sequence). V was shortened by 6 bases and J by 5 bases, with 19 bases between the two germline ends. This CDR3 comprises 14 residues. CDR3 bases: TGCAGTGCCGATGTAGTGGGACTTTGGGAGACCCAGTACTTC. The encoded protein is CSADVVGLWETQYF.

The chain has TRBV5-5 and TRBJ1-1, with unresolved D. This CDR3 has 12 amino acids. V lost 5 bases and J 1 base, leaving 6 bases between the germline ends. In germline, CDR1 is SGHKS, CDR2 YYEKEE (reference sequence). The CDR3 DNA sequence: TGTGCCAGCAGGGTTGGGAACACTGAAGCTTTCTTT. It codes for CASRVGNTEAFF. Combining the CDR3 with reference TRBV5-5 and TRBJ1-1 gives the whole variable domain DAGVTQSPTHLIKTRGQQVTLRCSPISGHKSVSWYQQVLGQGPQFIFQYYEKEERGRGNFPDRFSARQFPNYSSELNVNALLLGDSALYLCASRVGNTEAFFGQGTRLTVV.

The chain recombines TRBV6-6 with TRBJ1-2, with 8 bases aligning to TRBD1. The CDR3 has 13 amino acids. The V segment lost 4 bases and the J segment 8 bases; nucleotides outside the gene matches: 6. The germline gives CDR1 MNHNY, CDR2 SVGAGI (reference sequence). This CDR3 reads CASSFSQGGGYTF. The CDR3 DNA is TGTGCCAGCAGTTTCTCACAGGGGGGAGGCTACACCTTC.

This clonotype was recorded a few times. This chain links TRBV21-1 with TRBJ2-7. TRBV21-1 is noted as a pseudogene. The CDR3 is made up of 12 amino acids. CDR3 region: CASSKAPYEQYV. Written as DNA, the CDR3 is TGTGCCAGCAGCAAAGCTCCCTATGAGCAGTACGTC.

The chain combines TRBV3-1 with TRBJ2-2, with no clear D. The CDR3 runs 13 residues. Trimming took off 4 bases at V and 0 bases at J, with 3 bases between the two ends. From germline, CDR1 is LGHDT and CDR2 YNNKEL (reference sequence). CDR3 sequence: CASSPSNTGELFF. CDR3 bases: TGTGCCAGCAGCCCATCGAACACCGGGGAGCTGTTTTTT.

There are a few counts of this clonotype. This chain joins TRBV5-6 and TRBJ2-7; 7 bases agree with TRBD2. Unmatched junction bases numbered 6, after V lost 3 bases and J lost 6 bases. The CDR3 runs 13 residues. The V gene's germline CDR1 is SGHDT and CDR2 YYEEEE. CDR3 in DNA: TGTGCCAGCAGCTGGGGGGGACTCCGCGAGCAGTACGTC. Translating gives CASSWGGLREQYV.

The CDR3 DNA reads as TGTGCCAGCAGCCACCCCCTAGCGGGGAAAAACAATGAGCAGTTCTTC. It yields the protein CASSHPLAGKNNEQFF. The rearrangement links TRBV3-1 to TRBJ2-1; 9 bases match TRBD2. The CDR3 has 16 residues. With 3 bases clipped from V and 5 bases from J, the junction kept 8 bases outside the gene matches. CDR1 and CDR2 from the germline V gene are LGHDT and YNNKEL (reference sequence).

J is TRBJ2-2 and V is TRBV12-3 or TRBV12-4; D is ambiguous. This CDR3 contains 16 residues. The germline V and J ends were trimmed by 2 bases and 1 base, with 11 bases remaining between them. CDR3 sequence reads: CASSLPSPGNTGELFF. For the CDR3, the DNA is TGTGCCAGCAGTTTACCGTCCCCGGGGAACACCGGGGAGCTGTTTTTT.

This clonotype was counted between two and nine times. The genes are TRBV5-6 and TRBJ1-1; no clear D. Trimming stripped 2 bases from V and 5 bases from J, with 7 bases between. The CDR3 is 12 residues long. Germline CDR1 SGHDT, CDR2 YYEEEE. The DNA of the CDR3 is TGTGCCAGCAGCTTCACACCTACTGAAGCTTTCTTT. Protein sequence: CASSFTPTEAFF.

The chain has TRBV20-1 and TRBJ2-7, with 10 positions matching TRBD1. The V gene end was trimmed by 5 bases and the J gene end by 4 bases; junction bases not matched to a gene: 5. The CDR3 extends over 13 amino acids. In germline, CDR1 is DFQATT, CDR2 SNEGSKA (reference sequence). The CDR3 DNA reads as TGCAGTGCTCCGACAGGGGGCACGTACGAGCAGTACTTC. The encoded protein is CSAPTGGTYEQYF.

This clonotype was picked up a small number of times. The CDR3 reads CAIDSGGAKDTQYF. The CDR3 region has the DNA TGTGCCATAGATAGCGGGGGGGCGAAAGATACGCAGTATTTT. The chain uses TRBV10-3 and TRBJ2-3, with TRBD2 matching over 11 bases. The CDR3 has 14 amino acids. Germline loops: CDR1 ENHRY, CDR2 SYGVKD. V trimming: 9 bases; J trimming: 5 bases; junction bases outside the gene matches: 7.

This chain links TRBV12-3 or TRBV12-4 with TRBJ2-5; D is undetermined. CDR3 length: 16 amino acids. V was pared by 3 bases and J by 1 base, with 15 bases between. DNA for the CDR3: TGTGCCAGCAGTTTGTCTACTCCGGGCCTCCAAGAGACCCAGTACTTC. Its protein product is CASSLSTPGLQETQYF.

This clonotype was counted between two and nine times. The J gene is TRBJ1-2, the V gene TRBV29-1, with D perhaps matching TRBD1 (5 bases). Germline V gene lookup returns CDR1 SQVTM and CDR2 ANQGSEA. The V end was cut by 5 bases, the J end by 8 bases, with 24 bases between. The CDR3 spans 15 residues. DNA of the CDR3: TGCAGCGTTTGGGGCGGGCCGGGCATAAGCGGCGGCTACACCTTC. This translates into CSVWGGPGISGGYTF.

The chain has TRBV5-1 and TRBJ1-1, with D possibly being TRBD1 (5 bases). The CDR3 covers 14 residues. V lost 3 bases to trimming and J lost 3 bases, with 12 bases between them. CDR1 is SGHRS, CDR2 YFSETQ, per germline. The CDR3 loop reads CASSSVVGHTEAFF. Written as DNA, the CDR3 is TGCGCCAGCAGCTCCGTCGTGGGGCACACTGAAGCTTTCTTT. The complete variable domain, with remaining parts taken from reference TRBV5-1 and TRBJ1-1, reads KAGVTQTPRYLIKTRGQQVTLSCSPISGHRSVSWYQQTPGQGLQFLFEYFSETQRNKGNFPGRFSGRQFSNSRSEMNVSTLELGDSALYLCASSSVVGHTEAFFGQGTRLTVV.

This clonotype was counted at least ten times. The chain joins TRBV14 to TRBJ1-2; D not certain. CDR3 length equals 12 residues. In germline, CDR1 is SGHDN, CDR2 FVKESK. The V end was cut by 4 bases, the J end by 7 bases, with 10 bases between. The CDR3 here is CASSLRPGGYTF. The CDR3 coding sequence is TGTGCCAGCAGCCTCCGTCCAGGTGGCTACACCTTC.